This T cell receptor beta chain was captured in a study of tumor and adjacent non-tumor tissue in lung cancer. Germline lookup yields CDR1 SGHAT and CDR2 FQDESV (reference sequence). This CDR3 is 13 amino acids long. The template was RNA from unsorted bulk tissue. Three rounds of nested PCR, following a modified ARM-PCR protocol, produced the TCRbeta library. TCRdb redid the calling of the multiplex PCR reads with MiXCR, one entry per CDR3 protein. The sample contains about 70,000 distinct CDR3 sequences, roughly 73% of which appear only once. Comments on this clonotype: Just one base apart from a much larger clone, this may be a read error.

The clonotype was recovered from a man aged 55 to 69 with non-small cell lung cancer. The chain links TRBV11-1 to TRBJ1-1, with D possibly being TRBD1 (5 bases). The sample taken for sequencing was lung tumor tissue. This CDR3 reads CASSLVPGDEAFF. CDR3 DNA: TGTGCAAGCAGCTTAGTGCCGGGGGATGAAGCTTTCTTT.